The TCR beta chain described here comes from a study of PD-1 blockade in classical Hodgkin lymphoma. Overall study results and limits: By C4D1, CD4+ diversity increased significantly, especially in complete responders. Newly diagnosed patients reportedly trailed healthy donors in baseline TCR diversity. Similar baseline diversity was found in complete responders and newly diagnosed patients.

Germline V lookup: CDR1 MDHEN, CDR2 SYDVKM. Germline trimming cut 5 bases from V and 4 bases from J; bases unmatched to any gene: 12. The length of the CDR3 is 16 residues. As concerns this clone: Antigen unknown.

The time point is: cycle 4 day 1 (C4D1), after more than five weeks of nivolumab. Every patient relapsed after autologous stem cell transplantation, and brentuximab vedotin exposure varied. Using magnetic negative selection, the CD4+ T cells were separated out of thawed PBMCs. Assay used: immunoSEQ multiplex PCR; TCRdb lists only in-frame clones, some missing. Among about 22,000 clones listed, around three quarters were seen once. The chain combines TRBV28 with TRBJ2-5; TRBD2 matches at 8 bases. The source is a human donor with classical Hodgkin lymphoma. Sequences were derived from CD4+ T cells from blood, sampled before the fourth cycle of nivolumab. This CDR3 is CASSIRAWLAGETQYF. CDR3 nucleotide sequence: TGTGCCAGCAGTATACGGGCGTGGCTAGCGGGAGAGACCCAGTACTTC.